Listed below are T cell receptor beta chains from one sample, sequenced in a study of T cell changes during pregnancy in multiple sclerosis. The table came from immunoSEQ multiplex PCR; TCRdb's copy has only in-frame clones and leaves some out. The repertoire holds roughly 57,000 clones, with roughly nine tenths as singletons. Sequenced here: peripheral blood, sampled in the first trimester of pregnancy. Source of these receptors: a female donor with multiple sclerosis, enrolled in a pregnancy study. Both conserved end residues are part of each CDR3. The D gene is left open where the match is weak. Clone size appears in some rows only: once, few, many, or a class for an expanded clone.

TRBJ1-5 | TRBV6-1 | TRBD1 | NA | TGTGCCAGCAGTGAAGCGAGTTCAGGGGGTCAGCCCCAGCATTTT | CASSEASSGGQPQHF
TRBJ2-2 | TRBV5-1 | NA | NA | TGCGCCAGCAGCTTGGCGGGCACTAGGGCGGCCGGGGAGCTGTTTTTT | CASSLAGTRAAGELFF
TRBJ1-3 | TRBV5-3 | NA | NA | TGTGCCAGAAGCCCAACTCGGGAGGGTTTCTCTGGAAACACCATATATTTT | CARSPTREGFSGNTIYF
TRBJ2-1 | TRBV10-3 | TRBD2 | NA | TGTGCCATCAGTGCTTATTCACCGGGACTAGCGGGGACCTACAATGAGCAGTTCTTC | CAISAYSPGLAGTYNEQFF
TRBJ1-1 | TRBV29-1 | NA | NA | TGCAGCTCCGAACACAGGGAGAGGACTGAAGCTTTCTTT | CSSEHRERTEAFF
TRBJ2-7 | TRBV6-5 | NA | NA | TGTGCCAGCAGTTTCGACAGGACCTACGAGCAGTACTTC | CASSFDRTYEQYF
TRBJ2-1 | TRBV6-5 | NA | once | TGTGCCAGCAGTCTAACTAGTTTCGATGAGCAGTTCTTC | CASSLTSFDEQFF
TRBJ1-2 | TRBV4-3 | NA | NA | TGCGCCAGCAGCCAAGGGTCAGGGTTTAGCTATGGCTACACCTTC | CASSQGSGFSYGYTF
TRBJ2-7 | TRBV6-1 | TRBD1 | NA | TGTGCCAGCAGTGAACGGGACAGGACCTCCTACGAGCAGTACTTC | CASSERDRTSYEQYF
TRBJ2-7 | TRBV5-6 | NA | once | TGTGCCAGCAGCTTCTTCCTAGGCGCCAGGGCCTTGGAGCAGTACTTC | CASSFFLGARALEQYF
TRBJ2-1 | TRBV4-2 | NA | NA | TGTGCCAGCAGCCAAGAAACTGGACTTAACAATGAGCAGTTCTTC | CASSQETGLNNEQFF
TRBJ1-6 | TRBV27 | TRBD1 | NA | TGTGCCAGCAGTTCCCCCTCCCGGACAGGGGGGTTCGTAAAGGGACCCCTCCACTTT | CASSSPSRTGGFVKGPLHF
TRBJ2-1 | TRBV6-6 | NA | NA | TGTGCCAGCAGGGGGAGCTCCTACAATGAGCAGTTCTTC | CASRGSSYNEQFF
TRBJ1-1 | TRBV7-2 | NA | NA | TGTGCCAGCAGCTTAGATACGGCTGAAGCTTTCTTT | CASSLDTAEAFF